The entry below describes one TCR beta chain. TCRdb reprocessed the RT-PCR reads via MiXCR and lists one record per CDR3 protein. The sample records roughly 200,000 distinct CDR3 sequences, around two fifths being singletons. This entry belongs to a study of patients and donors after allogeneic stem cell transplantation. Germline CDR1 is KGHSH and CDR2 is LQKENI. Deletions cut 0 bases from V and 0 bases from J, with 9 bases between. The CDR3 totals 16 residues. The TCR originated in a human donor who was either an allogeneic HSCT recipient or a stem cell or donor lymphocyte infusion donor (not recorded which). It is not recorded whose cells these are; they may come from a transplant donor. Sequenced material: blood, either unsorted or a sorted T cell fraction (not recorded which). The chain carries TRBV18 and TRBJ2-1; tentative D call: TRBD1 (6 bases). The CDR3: CASSPPQGSSYNEQFF. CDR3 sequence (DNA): TGTGCCAGCTCACCACCCCAGGGGAGCTCCTACAATGAGCAGTTCTTC.